A single sample is the source of the 27 T cell receptor beta chains below, sequenced in a study of T cell repertoires in cytomegalovirus infection. TCRdb independently ran MiXCR on the reads; one entry per CDR3 protein. The sample has more than 40,000 distinct CDR3 sequences, about a fifth seen once. Their antigen targets remain unknown. The source material was CD8+ T cells from cultured PBMCs, sampled from culture after CMV antigen stimulation. These receptor sequences come from a human donor in good health (CMV status not recorded). Some clones in this sample may be carry-over from other donors' samples.

The chain employs TRBV27 and TRBJ1-1; possibly TRBD1 for D (5 bases). The length of the CDR3 is 13 residues. The V end was cut by 5 bases, the J end by 5 bases, with 12 bases between. CDR1 is MNHEY and CDR2 is SMNVEV in the germline V gene (reference sequence). The DNA for the CDR3 is TGTGCCAGCAGTATTCAGGGAAGGACTGAAGCTTTCTTT. It codes for CASSIQGRTEAFF.

This rearrangement joins TRBV7-9 to TRBJ1-5; weak D call: TRBD1 (5 bases). V lost 5 bases to trimming and J lost 0 bases, with 8 bases between them. CDR3 length: 14 residues. Germline lookup yields CDR1 SEHNR and CDR2 FQNEAQ (reference sequence). The CDR3 region is CASSGGNSNQPQHF. The CDR3, as DNA: TGTGCCAGCAGCGGGGGAAATAGCAATCAGCCCCAGCATTTT.

The rearrangement uses TRBV7-9 and TRBJ2-1, with a possible D match to TRBD1 (5 bases). The V end lost 3 bases, the J end lost 5 bases, and 11 bases lay between the germline ends. Germline CDR1 and CDR2: SEHNR and FQNEAQ (reference sequence). The CDR3 consists of 14 residues. The CDR3 protein is CASSFFGRDNEQFF. The CDR3, as DNA: TGTGCCAGCAGCTTTTTCGGCAGGGACAATGAGCAGTTCTTC.

This clonotype was counted only a few times. This sequence joins TRBV7-9 and TRBJ2-7, with 8 bases aligning to TRBD2. The CDR3 has 17 residues. Losses at the gene ends were 4 bases for V and 0 bases for J; bases not matched to a gene: 11. The germline V gene encodes CDR1 SEHNR and CDR2 FQNEAQ (reference sequence). This CDR3 is CASSSTTLAGNSYEQYF. In nucleotides, the CDR3 is TGTGCCAGCAGCTCAACTACCCTAGCGGGCAACTCCTACGAGCAGTACTTC.

The V call is TRBV7-8, the J call TRBJ1-1, with D possibly being TRBD1 (5 bases). This CDR3 contains 17 residues. CDR1 SGHVS and CDR2 FQNEAQ come from the germline V gene. The V gene lost 2 bases and the J gene lost 3 bases, with 19 bases spanning the gap. CDR3: CASSLTPWGREDTEAFF. In DNA, the CDR3 is TGTGCCAGCAGCTTAACTCCATGGGGGAGAGAGGACACTGAAGCTTTCTTT.

This clonotype was counted a single time. The chain uses TRBV11-2 and TRBJ2-2; TRBD1 is a possible D gene (6 bases). Germline-derived CDR1 and CDR2 are SGHAT and FQNNGV. The V end lost 1 base, the J end lost 6 bases, and 9 bases lay between the germline ends. The CDR3 covers 14 residues. CDR3 residues: CASSLGGPAGELFF. The CDR3 region has the DNA TGTGCCAGCAGCTTAGGGGGGCCCGCCGGGGAGCTGTTTTTT.

This clonotype was counted at least ten times. The V gene is TRBV7-2, the J gene TRBJ1-1; D gene uncertain. CDR1 SGHTA and CDR2 FQGNSA come from the germline V gene. The CDR3 consists of 14 residues. V was shortened by 2 bases and J by 1 base, with 8 bases between the two germline ends. CDR3 in amino acids: CASSLSHSNTEAFF. In DNA form, the CDR3 reads TGTGCCAGCAGCTTATCGCACTCGAACACTGAAGCTTTCTTT.

This clonotype was counted at least ten times. The chain couples TRBV7-9 to TRBJ2-5; 7 bases match TRBD1. Germline CDR1 SEHNR, CDR2 FQNEAQ (reference sequence). The length of the CDR3 is 14 residues. J lost 1 base, V lost 5 bases, and 4 bases had no gene match. CDR3 nucleotides: TGTGCCAGCAGCCACTGGGACAGCCAAGAGACCCAGTACTTC. This translates into CASSHWDSQETQYF.

In its sample, this clonotype was seen a few times. The gene calls are TRBV5-4 and TRBJ2-3; D is unresolved. V shed 0 bases and J shed 5 bases, with 10 bases lying between them. CDR1 and CDR2 from the germline V gene are SGHNT and YYREEE (reference sequence). The length of the CDR3 is 14 residues. CDR3 region: CASSLVYGGDTQYF. CDR3 DNA: TGTGCCAGCAGCTTGGTGTACGGTGGAGATACGCAGTATTTT.

The J gene is TRBJ1-5, the V gene TRBV27, with D hard to call. This CDR3 is built from 16 residues. V shed 5 bases and J shed 3 bases, with 17 bases lying between them. Germline V gene lookup returns CDR1 MNHEY and CDR2 SMNVEV (reference sequence). The DNA of the CDR3 is TGTGCCAGCAGTCCCGCCGGCGCAGGCTTCAATCAGCCCCAGCATTTT. As protein: CASSPAGAGFNQPQHF.

The chain uses TRBV12-3 or TRBV12-4 and TRBJ1-4; 11 bases match TRBD1. This CDR3 region has 13 residues. V lost 11 bases, J lost 6 bases, and 5 bases stayed unmatched. The CDR3 region has the DNA TGTGCCTCTTGGACAGGGGGCTATGAAAAACTGTTTTTT. It codes for CASWTGGYEKLFF.

This chain links TRBV6-1 with TRBJ2-5; 8 bases are a match to TRBD1. Losses at the gene ends were 5 bases for V and 4 bases for J; bases not matched to a gene: 6. Per the germline V gene, CDR1 is MNHNS and CDR2 is SASEGT. This CDR3 has 14 amino acids. CDR3: CASSSDREIETQYF. CDR3 coding DNA: TGTGCCAGCAGTTCGGACAGGGAGATAGAGACCCAGTACTTC.

The V gene is TRBV12-3 or TRBV12-4, the J gene TRBJ1-2; D not resolved. The CDR3 extends over 13 amino acids. Trimming stripped 4 bases from V and 4 bases from J, with 10 bases between. CDR3 residues: CASSYYMGYGYTF. The CDR3 nucleotides read TGTGCCAGCAGTTATTATATGGGCTATGGCTACACCTTC.

This clonotype has only a few counts. The chain couples TRBV24-1 to TRBJ2-7, with 8 bases matching TRBD1. The CDR3 consists of 14 residues. V lost 3 bases, J lost 3 bases, and 3 bases stayed unmatched. Germline V gene lookup returns CDR1 KGHDR and CDR2 SFDVKD. CDR3: CATSDIGQGYEQYF. The CDR3 nucleotides are TGTGCCACCAGTGATATTGGACAGGGCTACGAGCAGTACTTC.

Many counts were recorded for this clonotype. The chain is built from TRBV5-1 and TRBJ1-4, with TRBD1 matching over 8 bases. CDR3 length equals 16 residues. Germline V CDR1 and CDR2: SGHRS, YFSETQ. The V gene end was trimmed by 4 bases and the J gene end by 8 bases; junction bases not matched to a gene: 13. DNA of the CDR3: TGCGCCAGCAGCGATTTTGCAGGGGGCCGCAAGGAAAAACTGTTTTTT. It is translated as CASSDFAGGRKEKLFF.

The gene calls are TRBV6-2 or TRBV6-3 and TRBJ2-7; 7 positions match TRBD2. The germline V gene has CDR1 MNHEY and CDR2 SVGEGT. V was clipped by 2 bases and J by 4 bases; unmatched bases: 2. The length of the CDR3 is 13 residues. The CDR3 DNA sequence: TGTGCCAGCAGTTACGGCGGGAGATACGAGCAGTACTTC. Amino acids: CASSYGGRYEQYF.

There are a few counts of this clonotype. In nucleotides, the CDR3 is TGTGCCAGCAGCCTCCTACTATCTACAGATACGCAGTATTTT. Amino acids: CASSLLLSTDTQYF. The V gene is TRBV12-3 or TRBV12-4, the J gene TRBJ2-3, with D hard to call. Trimming shortened V by 6 bases and J by 3 bases, and 13 bases separated the two germline ends. There are 14 residues in the CDR3.

In this sample, this clonotype turned up a few times. V gene TRBV5-6 combines with J gene TRBJ2-1; 8 positions agree with TRBD2. The trim removed 4 bases at V and 12 bases at J, leaving 15 bases unmatched. The CDR3 has 15 residues. Germline CDR1 and CDR2: SGHDT and YYEEEE. This chain's CDR3 is CASSLMGREEFGQFF. The CDR3 coding sequence is TGTGCCAGCAGCCTTATGGGGCGGGAGGAGTTCGGGCAGTTCTTC. The variable domain in full, with the rest retrieved from reference TRBV5-6 and TRBJ2-1, is DAGVTQSPTHLIKTRGQQVTLRCSPKSGHDTVSWYQQALGQGPQFIFQYYEEEERQRGNFPDRFSGHQFPNYSSELNVNALLLGDSALYLCASSLMGREEFGQFFGPGTRLTVL.

In the case of this clonotype: The junction does not match germline at one end; this may be a read error. The chain has TRBV12-3 or TRBV12-4 and TRBJ1-1; D may be TRBD1 (5 bases). This CDR3 is built from 11 residues. The CDR3 here is CASSFDSEASF. CDR3 nucleotides: TGTGCCAGCAGTTTCGACAGTGAAGCTTCCTTT.

This rearrangement joins TRBV20-1 to TRBJ2-7; possible D gene TRBD1, 6 bases. The CDR3 has 14 residues. Per germline, CDR1 DFQATT and CDR2 SNEGSKA (reference sequence). V was clipped by 0 bases and J by 4 bases, with 13 bases between them. The CDR3 DNA sequence: TGCAGTGCTAGAGATCCGGACAGCGCTTACGAGCAGTACTTC. Its translation is CSARDPDSAYEQYF.

The CDR3 DNA reads TGCGCCAGCAGCGCCCACGTTATGAACACTGAAGCTTTCTTT. This sequence encodes CASSAHVMNTEAFF. The chain combines TRBV5-1 with TRBJ1-1, with D unresolved. The CDR3 sequence is 14 residues long. Trimming shortened V by 4 bases and J by 0 bases, and 10 bases separated the two germline ends. The germline gives CDR1 SGHRS, CDR2 YFSETQ.

The chain's CDR3 is CASSLPSGLINTEAFF. The CDR3 DNA is TGTGCCAGCAGCTTACCCTCGGGGCTCATTAACACTGAAGCTTTCTTT. This rearrangement joins TRBV7-2 to TRBJ1-1; tentative D call: TRBD1 (5 bases). V was shortened by 2 bases and J by 2 bases, with 15 bases between the two germline ends. Germline assignment: CDR1 SGHTA and CDR2 FQGNSA. CDR3 size: 16 residues.

The V and J genes are TRBV5-1 and TRBJ2-1; D is unresolved. CDR3 size: 14 residues. From germline, CDR1 is SGHRS and CDR2 YFSETQ. Trimming stripped 0 bases from V and 2 bases from J, with 6 bases between. The DNA of the CDR3 is TGCGCCAGCAGCTTGGCCAGAGCCTACAATGAGCAGTTCTTC. Its protein product is CASSLARAYNEQFF.

The CDR3 DNA reads TGCGCCAGCAGCCAAGAAGCTAGCGGGGGCACAGATACGCAGTATTTT. Residues: CASSQEASGGTDTQYF. The V call is TRBV4-1, the J call TRBJ2-3; 9 nucleotides agree with TRBD2. Germline values: CDR1 MGHRA, CDR2 YSYEKL. After removal of 0 bases from V and 1 base from J, the junction contained 2 bases not matched to a gene. The CDR3 runs 16 residues.

The CDR3 DNA is TGTGCCAGCAGCCATCCGTCTAGCGGCATTAACACCGGGGAGCTGTTTTTT. It codes for CASSHPSSGINTGELFF. The chain carries TRBV7-2 and TRBJ2-2; TRBD2 agrees at 7 bases. From germline, CDR1 is SGHTA and CDR2 FQGNSA. The CDR3 extends over 17 amino acids. With 5 bases clipped from V and 2 bases from J, the junction kept 11 bases outside the gene matches.

This clonotype has more than one count but fewer than ten. The V and J genes are TRBV29-1 and TRBJ2-1; the D gene is possibly TRBD2 (5 bases). Germline V gene data show CDR1 as SQVTM and CDR2 as ANQGSEA. V lost 1 base and J lost 0, with 10 bases in between. This CDR3 has 15 residues. CDR3 in DNA: TGCAGCGTTGAAGCCTCGGGGAGCTCCTACAATGAGCAGTTCTTC. It specifies CSVEASGSSYNEQFF.

The V and J genes are TRBV2 and TRBJ2-2; D not resolved. The germline gives CDR1 SNHLY, CDR2 FYNNEI. The CDR3 is made up of 12 amino acids. With 6 bases removed from V and 5 bases from J, the gap between germline ends came to 7 bases. The CDR3 here is CASRARTGELFF. CDR3 DNA: TGTGCCAGCAGGGCTAGAACCGGGGAGCTGTTTTTT.